The 17 T cell receptor beta chains below all came from one sample that was sequenced in a study of blood T cell repertoires in COVID-19. Repertoires were generated with immunoSEQ multiplex PCR, while TCRdb's copy carries only in-frame clones and drops some. This sample yields approximately 180,000 clones, of which around 80% are seen a single time; roughly 15% belongs to the top ten. The sample consisted of PBMCs or T cells enriched from blood (not recorded which). The receptors stem from a man over 45 who had recovered from COVID-19.

The rearrangement uses TRBV7-6 and TRBJ2-7; weak D call: TRBD1 (6 bases). CDR1 is SGHVS and CDR2 is FNYEAQ in the germline V gene. Trimming took 0 bases from V and 2 from J, leaving 11 bases between them. CDR3 length: 15 amino acids. CDR3 residues: CASSLARGRTYEQYF. The DNA for the CDR3 is TGTGCCAGCAGCTTAGCCAGGGGCCGAACCTACGAGCAGTACTTC.

V is TRBV2 and J is TRBJ1-4, with D possibly matching TRBD1 (6 bases). Trimming removed 6 bases from V and 5 bases from J, with 19 bases in between. Germline loops: CDR1 SNHLY, CDR2 FYNNEI. The CDR3 spans 16 residues. Here the CDR3 DNA reads TGTGCCAGCAGGAGATATCAGGGGAGGGAGAATGAAAAACTGTTTTTT. Translation: CASRRYQGRENEKLFF. The whole variable domain, remainder taken from reference TRBV2 and TRBJ1-4, is EPEVTQTPSHQVTQMGQEVILRCVPISNHLYFYWYRQILGQKVEFLVSFYNNEISEKSEIFDDQFSVERPDGSNFTLKIRSTKLEDSAMYFCASRRYQGRENEKLFFGSGTQLSVL.

A remark on this clone: A junction boundary mismatches the germline segment, possibly from a read error. This sequence joins TRBV3-1 (or the pseudogene TRBV3-2) and TRBJ1-3; D call uncertain. Germline loops: CDR1 LGHDT, CDR2 YNNKEL (reference sequence). The CDR3 has 17 amino acids. CDR3 in amino acids: CASSQGYRSHSGNTIYF. The CDR3 region has the DNA TGTGCCAGCAGTCAAGGGTACCGGTCTCACTCTGGAAACACCATATATTTT.

This chain links TRBV21-1 with TRBJ1-5; the table gives TRBD1 as D, unverified against the DNA. TRBV21-1 is shown as a pseudogene. The CDR3 spans 18 residues. The CDR3 reads CASSNRDRGPYSNQPQHF. The CDR3, as DNA: TGTGCCAGCAGCAACCGGGACAGGGGACCCTATAGCAATCAGCCCCAGCATTTT.

This chain joins TRBV7-2 and TRBJ2-2; 7 nucleotides line up with TRBD1. V shed 5 bases and J 4 bases; nucleotides not matched to a gene: 7. The germline V gene encodes CDR1 SGHTA and CDR2 FQGNSA. This CDR3 is 15 amino acids long. CDR3 residues: CASSPTWTGTGELFF. The CDR3 DNA reads TGTGCCAGCAGCCCCACATGGACAGGCACCGGGGAGCTGTTTTTT.

A note on this clone: The junction differs from germline at one of its ends, possibly a read error. This chain uses TRBV7-8 with TRBJ2-7; D unclear. The germline gives CDR1 SGHVS, CDR2 FQNEAQ. The length of the CDR3 is 14 residues. The CDR3 sequence: CASSLVYSSHEQYF. CDR3 nucleotide sequence: TGTGCCAGCAGCTTAGTCTATTCCTCCCACGAGCAGTACTTC.

The chain is built from TRBV9 and TRBJ1-4; TRBD1 agrees at 7 bases. Germline assignment: CDR1 SGDLS and CDR2 YYNGEE. The V and J ends lost 0 bases and 8 bases, in that order; junction bases with no gene match: 7. This CDR3 contains 15 residues. CDR3 residues: CASSVEGASREKLFF. The CDR3 region has the DNA TGTGCCAGCAGCGTAGAGGGGGCGTCACGAGAAAAACTGTTTTTT.

This clone has just a few counts. The V and J genes are TRBV2 and TRBJ1-1; D not resolved. Trimming stripped 4 bases from V and 2 bases from J, with 8 bases between. Germline CDR1 reads SNHLY; CDR2 reads FYNNEI. CDR3 size: 13 residues. CDR3 DNA: TGTGCCAGCAGTGCCTTAGCTAACACTGAAGCTTTCTTT. It translates to CASSALANTEAFF.

The chain employs TRBV11-1 and TRBJ2-7; 10 bases line up with TRBD1. The trim removed 4 bases at V and 3 bases at J, leaving 9 bases unmatched. The CDR3 is made up of 16 amino acids. Germline loops: CDR1 SGHAT, CDR2 FQDESV (reference sequence). CDR3 residues: CASSSRQGAALYEQYF. CDR3 DNA sequence: TGTGCCAGCAGCTCGCGACAGGGGGCCGCCCTCTACGAGCAGTACTTC. Filled out from reference TRBV11-1 and TRBJ2-7, the complete variable domain reads EAEVAQSPRYKITEKSQAVAFWCDPISGHATLYWYRQILGQGPELLVQFQDESVVDDSQLPKDRFSAERLKGVDSTLKIQPAELGDSAMYLCASSSRQGAALYEQYFGPGTRLTVT.

The chain is built from TRBV5-8 and TRBJ2-7; TRBD1 matches 10 bases. Losses at the gene ends were 2 bases for V and 2 bases for J; bases not matched to a gene: 13. Germline V gene lookup returns CDR1 SGHTS and CDR2 YDEGEE. The CDR3 sequence is 18 residues long. In nucleotides, the CDR3 is TGTGCCAGCAGCTTTTTCCCGGGACAGGGGTCACTCGCCTACGAGCAGTACTTC. Amino acids: CASSFFPGQGSLAYEQYF.

The rearrangement uses TRBV30 and TRBJ1-1; D remains unclear. The V and J ends lost 2 bases and 1 base respectively, with 11 bases between them. CDR1 GTSNPN and CDR2 SVGIG come from the germline V gene (reference sequence). This CDR3 is 14 amino acids long. The CDR3 sequence is CAWSPILKNTEAFF. CDR3 bases: TGTGCCTGGAGTCCTATTCTAAAGAACACTGAAGCTTTCTTT.

This clone appeared a few times. The genes are TRBV19 and TRBJ1-5; D is possibly TRBD1 (5 bases). V lost 5 bases to trimming and J lost 9 bases, with 14 bases between them. The germline gives CDR1 LNHDA, CDR2 SQIVND (reference sequence). The CDR3 spans 13 residues. CDR3 amino acids: CASSLGPVGPQHF. The DNA for the CDR3 is TGTGCCAGTAGTTTGGGGCCTGTGGGGCCCCAGCATTTT.

This clone was seen a handful of times. This chain joins TRBV10-1 and TRBJ2-2; weak D call: TRBD1 (6 bases). Per the germline V gene, CDR1 is WNHNN and CDR2 is SYGVQD (reference sequence). The CDR3 extends over 14 amino acids. V lost 6 bases and J 2 bases, leaving 10 bases between the germline ends. CDR3: CASSRGSNTGELFF. The CDR3 DNA follows: TGCGCCAGCAGCAGGGGCTCTAACACCGGGGAGCTGTTTTTT.

The rearrangement joins TRBV7-3 to TRBJ1-1; 9 nucleotides agree with TRBD1. Germline trimming cut 0 bases from V and 3 bases from J; bases unmatched to any gene: 5. Germline-derived CDR1 and CDR2 are SGHTA and FQGTGA. This CDR3 has 16 amino acids. The CDR3: CASSLTYRQGDTEAFF. CDR3 DNA: TGTGCCAGCAGCTTAACGTATAGACAGGGGGACACTGAAGCTTTCTTT. Together with reference TRBV7-3 and TRBJ1-1, the CDR3 gives the full variable domain: GAGVSQTPSNKVTEKGKYVELRCDPISGHTALYWYRQSLGQGPEFLIYFQGTGAADDSGLPNDRFFAVRPEGSVSTLKIQRTERGDSAVYLCASSLTYRQGDTEAFFGQGTRLTVV.

The CDR3 here is CASSNRQEGPGNTIYF. DNA for the CDR3: TGTGCCAGCTCAAACCGACAGGAAGGGCCTGGAAACACCATATATTTT. This rearrangement joins TRBV18 to TRBJ1-3, with TRBD1 as a possible D gene (6 bases). The length of the CDR3 is 16 residues. Between the trimmed V and J ends, which lost 5 bases and 2 bases, there was a span of 16 bases. CDR1 and CDR2 (germline): KGHSH, LQKENI.

The rearrangement uses TRBV25-1 and TRBJ1-5; 11 bases are shared with TRBD1. V shed 6 bases, J shed 6 bases, and the junction held 10 bases outside the gene matches. Germline V gives CDR1 MGHDK, CDR2 SYGVNS. The length of the CDR3 is 16 residues. CDR3: CASSAEGTGGLQPQHF. The CDR3 region has the DNA TGTGCCAGCAGCGCCGAAGGGACAGGGGGACTTCAGCCCCAGCATTTT.

This clone was detected once. V is TRBV14 and J is TRBJ2-3; D gene ambiguous. This CDR3 is built from 13 residues. The V gene's germline CDR1 is SGHDN and CDR2 FVKESK. V was pared by 5 bases and J by 5 bases, with 11 bases between. CDR3 bases: TGTGCCAGCAGCTTTAGACACGGAGATACGCAGTATTTT. It yields the protein CASSFRHGDTQYF.